These T cell receptor beta chains were read from a single sample in a study of prognosis after radiotherapy for stage I lung cancer. Each CDR3 protein is one row after TCRdb ran MiXCR on the multiplex PCR reads. This table holds around 25,000 distinct CDR3 sequences, roughly 35% found once. This specimen consisted of PBMCs, obtained before or after stereotactic body radiation therapy (not recorded which). These receptors all stem from a donor aged 50 or older with non-small cell lung cancer. CDR3s include the opening cysteine and the closing phenylalanine or tryptophan. D genes are given only for firm matches. The listing skips clone size in some rows; elsewhere it reads once, few, many or a size class.

j_call clone_size v_call d_call cdr3_aa cdr3_nt
TRBJ1-1 many TRBV7-9 - CASSPRGLGTEAFF TGTGCCAGCAGCCCACGGGGGCTCGGGACTGAAGCTTTCTTT
TRBJ2-1 many TRBV7-3 - CASSLVPPSEQFF TGTGCCAGCAGCTTAGTCCCGCCCAGTGAGCAGTTCTTC
TRBJ2-7 many TRBV29-1 TRBD1 CSVEGTGFEYEQYF TGCAGCGTTGAAGGGACAGGGTTTGAGTACGAGCAGTACTTC
TRBJ1-4 many TRBV20-1 - CSAGRDNGNEKLFF TGCAGTGCAGGAAGGGACAACGGTAATGAAAAACTGTTTTTT
TRBJ1-2 - TRBV28 TRBD1 CASTGGGRNYGYTF TGTGCCAGCACAGGGGGGGGCCGGAACTATGGCTACACCTTC
TRBJ2-3 medium-sized TRBV6-9 TRBD2 CASTLGTSPSTDTQYF TGTGCCAGCACCCTCGGGACTAGCCCTAGCACAGATACGCAGTATTTT
TRBJ2-5 many TRBV12-3/TRBV12-4 - CASASGDQETQYF TGTGCCAGCGCCTCGGGGGATCAAGAGACCCAGTACTTC
TRBJ2-7 many TRBV11-3 - CASSSRQAWYGGQYF TGTGCCAGCAGCTCAAGACAGGCTTGGTACGGCGGGCAGTACTTC
TRBJ2-1 many TRBV5-1 - CASSLGAGYSYNEQFF TGCGCCAGCAGCTTGGGGGCCGGGTACTCCTACAATGAGCAGTTCTTC
TRBJ1-1 many TRBV27 - CASSNRVKGTEAFF TGTGCCAGCAGTAACAGGGTGAAGGGCACTGAAGCTTTCTTT
TRBJ2-1 - TRBV24-1 - CATSEHGKGVNEQFF TGTGCCACCAGTGAGCACGGGAAAGGGGTCAATGAGCAGTTCTTC
TRBJ1-1 many TRBV18 - CASSAQRNTEAFF TGTGCCAGCTCAGCTCAGAGGAACACTGAAGCTTTCTTT
TRBJ1-1 - TRBV3-1 - CASSQKGGRTEAFF TGTGCCAGCAGCCAAAAGGGGGGCCGGACTGAAGCTTTCTTT
TRBJ2-2 many TRBV12-3/TRBV12-4 - CASTPRVRATGELFF TGTGCCAGCACCCCGAGGGTTAGGGCCACCGGGGAGCTGTTTTTT
TRBJ2-5 many TRBV25-1 - CASSDWTVSLLETQYF TGTGCCAGCAGTGATTGGACAGTGAGCCTTCTAGAGACCCAGTACTTC
TRBJ2-1 - TRBV6-1 TRBD1 CASSEQGAYNEQFF TGTGCCAGCAGTGAACAGGGGGCCTACAATGAGCAGTTCTTC
TRBJ2-1 many TRBV20-1 TRBD2 CSARAAGGFYDEQFF TGCAGTGCTAGAGCGGCGGGAGGGTTCTACGATGAGCAGTTCTTC
TRBJ2-3 - TRBV6-1 - CASSEKSGRWDTQYF TGTGCCAGCAGTGAAAAATCGGGGCGCTGGGATACGCAGTATTTT
TRBJ2-2 many TRBV5-1 - CASSSRTENTGELFF TGCGCCAGCAGCTCAAGGACCGAGAACACCGGGGAGCTGTTTTTT
TRBJ2-5 many TRBV6-2/TRBV6-3 - CASSWGWGSGETQYF TGTGCCAGCAGTTGGGGTTGGGGGAGCGGAGAGACCCAGTACTTC
TRBJ1-1 many TRBV7-7 - CASSPSVGTEAFF TGTGCTAGCAGCCCTTCCGTGGGCACTGAAGCTTTCTTT
TRBJ2-2 many TRBV7-9 TRBD1 CASSLDSFRTGNTGELFF TGTGCCAGCAGCTTGGACAGCTTTAGGACAGGGAACACCGGGGAGCTGTTTTTT
TRBJ2-7 - TRBV5-1 - CASSPRRDYEQYF TGCGCCAGCAGCCCACGTAGGGACTACGAGCAGTACTTC
TRBJ2-6 many TRBV9 - CASSVDSYAGANVLTF TGTGCCAGCAGCGTTGACAGTTATGCTGGGGCCAACGTCCTGACTTTC
TRBJ1-1 - TRBV29-1 - CSVDQGLTTEAFF TGCAGCGTTGATCAGGGTCTGACCACTGAAGCTTTCTTT
TRBJ2-7 many TRBV7-9 - CASSLELAGEQYF TGTGCCAGCAGCTTAGAACTGGCGGGGGAGCAGTACTTC
TRBJ2-7 many TRBV7-2 TRBD2 CASRPRLAGSEQYF TGTGCCAGCAGACCCCGACTAGCGGGAAGCGAGCAGTACTTC
TRBJ2-7 many TRBV5-1 - CASSTTPGAYEQYF TGCGCCAGCAGCACGACACCGGGGGCCTACGAGCAGTACTTC